The TCR beta chain under discussion was sequenced for a study of shared clonotypes between healthy human individuals. Positively selected for CCR7, the CD45RO-negative cells used as naive CD8 cells excluded terminally differentiated effector memory CD45RA+ cells. Trimming stripped 2 bases from V and 4 bases from J, with 17 bases between. Germline V CDR1 and CDR2: MGHRA, YSYEKL. The CDR3 contains 16 residues. Here immunoSEQ multiplex PCR was the method, and the copy in TCRdb shows in-frame clones only, minus some. The sample shows 1.5 million to 2.5 million clones, less than 95% of them seen only once.

The specimen sequenced was naive CD8+ T cells sorted from blood. This clonotype originated in a man aged 18 to 30 in good health. The rearrangement uses TRBV4-1 and TRBJ1-2, with D possibly matching TRBD1 (5 bases). The CDR3 here is CASSQFDEAGLYGYTF. The CDR3, as DNA: TGCGCCAGCAGCCAATTCGATGAGGCAGGGCTCTATGGCTACACCTTC.